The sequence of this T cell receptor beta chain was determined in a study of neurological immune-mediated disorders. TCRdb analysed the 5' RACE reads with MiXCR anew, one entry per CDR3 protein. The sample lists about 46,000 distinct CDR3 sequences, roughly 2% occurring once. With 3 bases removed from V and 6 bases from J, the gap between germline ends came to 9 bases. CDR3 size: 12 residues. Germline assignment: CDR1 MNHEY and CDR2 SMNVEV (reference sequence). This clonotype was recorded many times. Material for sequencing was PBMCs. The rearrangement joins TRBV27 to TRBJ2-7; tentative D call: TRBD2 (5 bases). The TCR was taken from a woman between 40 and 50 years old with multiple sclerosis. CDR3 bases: TGTGCCAGCAGTTTTGTTCGGGGCGAGCAGTACTTC. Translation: CASSFVRGEQYF.